The 13 T cell receptor beta chains below all came from one sample that was sequenced in a study of CD8+CD57+ T cells in acquired aplastic anemia. In patients chosen for sequencing, flow cytometry had shown CD8+CD57+ cell expansion. CDR3 and TCR beta VDJ profiling relied on genomic DNA as the template. TCRdb reprocessed the reads via MiXCR and lists one record per CDR3 protein. The sample consists of roughly 160,000 distinct CDR3 sequences, roughly 48% of them appearing once. Input material: sorted CD4+, CD8+, or CD8+CD57+ T cells (not recorded which) from PBMCs. All receptors derive from a human donor with aplastic anemia.

Turning to this clonotype: Because the CDR3 is missing its conserved closing phenylalanine or tryptophan, this is likely a read error. The DNA of the CDR3 is TGTGCCATCAGCCTCGAGGGGGAGACCCAGTACTCC. Encoded protein: CAISLEGETQYS. This sequence joins TRBV10-3 and TRBJ2-5, with D possibly called TRBD1 or TRBD2 (5 bases each). CDR3 length: 12 residues. Germline V CDR1 and CDR2: ENHRY, SYGVKD. With 6 bases removed from V and 5 bases from J, the gap between germline ends came to 10 bases.

The chain has TRBV10-3 and TRBJ2-7; D unresolved. Germline values: CDR1 ENHRY, CDR2 SYGVKD. This CDR3 has 15 amino acids. V lost 3 bases and J 2 bases, leaving 14 bases between the germline ends. CDR3: CAISEELLSAYEQYF. CDR3 bases: TGTGCCATCAGTGAAGAACTCCTGAGCGCCTACGAGCAGTACTTC.

This clonotype was seen once. The chain links TRBV27 to TRBJ2-1; D is possibly TRBD2 (6 bases). This CDR3 spans 14 amino acids. V was clipped by 3 bases and J by 8 bases, with 14 bases between them. Germline CDR1 and CDR2: MNHEY and SMNVEV (reference sequence). DNA for the CDR3: TGTGCCAGCAGTTTTGGCAGGGAGGTCCATGAGCAGTTCTTC. Residues: CASSFGREVHEQFF.

The V gene is TRBV2, the J gene TRBJ2-3, with D perhaps matching TRBD2 (5 bases). Per germline, CDR1 SNHLY and CDR2 FYNNEI. V dropped 11 bases and J dropped 3 bases, with 15 bases sitting between them. This CDR3 has 13 amino acids. For the CDR3, the DNA is TGTGCCTCTAGGACGAGGAGGACAGATACGCAGTATTTT. The encoded protein is CASRTRRTDTQYF. Based on the CDR3 plus reference TRBV2 and TRBJ2-3, the full variable domain is EPEVTQTPSHQVTQMGQEVILRCVPISNHLYFYWYRQILGQKVEFLVSFYNNEISEKSEIFDDQFSVERPDGSNFTLKIRSTKLEDSAMYFCASRTRRTDTQYFGPGTRLTVL.

In nucleotides, the CDR3 is TGTGCCTCGAGACAGGGATACTATGGCTACACCTTC. It specifies CASRQGYYGYTF. The genes are TRBV25-1 and TRBJ1-2; TRBD1 matches at 7 bases. The CDR3 is made up of 12 amino acids. CDR1 and CDR2 from the germline V gene are MGHDK and SYGVNS. J gave up 3 bases and V 11 bases, and 6 bases lay outside the gene matches.

As for this clonotype: This could be a read error, since a much larger clone is one nucleotide away. The chain couples TRBV6-2 or TRBV6-3 to TRBJ1-2, with D possibly matching TRBD1 (5 bases). Germline V gene data show CDR1 as MNHEY and CDR2 as SVGEGT. This CDR3 has 12 amino acids. Here the CDR3 reads CASSFSRAGYAF. CDR3 DNA: TGTGCCAGCAGTTTTTCCAGGGCTGGCTACGCCTTC.

The table lists this clonotype with many counts. V and J are TRBV7-3 and TRBJ2-3; TRBD2 agrees at 7 bases. Trimming at V came to 2 bases and at J to 6 bases, leaving 5 bases not matched to a gene. Per the germline V gene, CDR1 is SGHTA and CDR2 is FQGTGA. The CDR3 has 14 residues. CDR3 bases: TGTGCCAGCAGCTTAGGCCTAGCGGCGGATACGCAGTATTTT. This translates into CASSLGLAADTQYF.

This clonotype has at least ten counts. This chain connects TRBV6-6 to TRBJ2-2, with 8 bases identical to TRBD2. V shed 4 bases and J 0 bases; nucleotides not matched to a gene: 4. The CDR3 sequence is 16 residues long. CDR1 is MNHNY and CDR2 is SVGAGI in the germline V gene (reference sequence). DNA for the CDR3: TGTGCCAGCAGTTTACTAGCGGTCGCGAACACCGGGGAGCTGTTTTTT. Encoded protein: CASSLLAVANTGELFF.

The rearrangement links TRBV24-1 to TRBJ2-1; the D is unclear. The CDR3 consists of 13 residues. Trimming took 4 bases from V and 15 from J, leaving 18 bases between them. The germline V gene has CDR1 KGHDR and CDR2 SFDVKD. The CDR3 region is CATSEGKRNGLFF. The CDR3, as DNA: TGTGCCACCAGTGAGGGTAAAAGAAATGGGCTGTTCTTC.

This chain uses TRBV12-5 with TRBJ2-4; 9 nucleotides align to TRBD2. Germline CDR1 LGHNT, CDR2 FRNRAP. The V and J ends lost 1 base and 6 bases, in that order; junction bases with no gene match: 13. There are 18 residues in the CDR3. CDR3 protein: CASGLGTAGGRDRNIQYF. The CDR3, as DNA: TGTGCTAGTGGTTTGGGCACCGCGGGGGGGCGGGACCGAAACATTCAGTACTTC.

The chain links TRBV10-2 to TRBJ1-1; D might be TRBD1 (6 bases). The germline CDR1 and CDR2 sequences are WSHSY and SAAADI. The CDR3 contains 14 residues. V lost 0 bases to trimming and J lost 6 bases, with 11 bases between them. The CDR3: CASSESWEGAEAFF. Here the CDR3 DNA reads TGCGCCAGCAGTGAGTCTTGGGAGGGGGCTGAAGCTTTCTTT.

This clonotype turned up a few times. The chain uses TRBV19 and TRBJ1-5; no definite D call. The germline CDR1 and CDR2 sequences are LNHDA and SQIVND (reference sequence). V lost 3 bases and J 1 base, leaving 10 bases between the germline ends. The CDR3 is made up of 15 amino acids. The CDR3: CASSIGFQSNQPQHF. The CDR3 DNA is TGTGCCAGTAGTATCGGGTTTCAGAGCAATCAGCCCCAGCATTTT.

As regards this clonotype: A much larger clone differs by one base, so this may be a read error. The rearrangement uses TRBV9 and TRBJ1-1, with a possible D match to TRBD1 (5 bases). The CDR3 has 12 amino acids. Trimming took off 4 bases at V and 5 bases at J, with 9 bases between the two ends. The germline V gene has CDR1 SGDLS and CDR2 YYNGEE. This chain's CDR3 is CASSQRGTEAFF. The CDR3 DNA reads as TGTGCCAGCAGCCAGAGGGGTACTGAAGCTTTCTTT.